The rows below give T cell receptor beta chains drawn from one sample of a study of memory CD4+ T cells and cytomegalovirus serostatus. The protocol was immunoSEQ multiplex PCR, while the TCRdb copy is restricted to in-frame clones and leaves out a portion. The sample has 55,000 or so clones; around four fifths are singletons. Sequenced sample: memory CD4+ T cells from blood. The source is an adult in good health and CMV-seropositive. Each CDR3 is given with its conserved first and last residue. Fields, in order: J gene, V gene, D gene, clone size, CDR3 protein, CDR3 DNA. D genes are given only for firm matches. Some rows have no size entry. The others give once, few or many, or a class for an expanded clone.

>TRBJ2-5|TRBV14|-|-
CASSTGIGRTTEGTQYF
TGTGCCAGCAGCACCGGCATCGGACGGACGACAGAAGGGACCCAGTACTTC
>TRBJ2-4|TRBV4-3|TRBD2|-
CASSQDRRVGRNIQYF
TGCGCCAGCAGCCAAGATCGGAGGGTCGGGAGGAACATTCAGTACTTC
>TRBJ1-2|TRBV7-2|-|-
CASSHPSTASNYGYTF
TGTGCCAGCAGCCACCCTTCGACGGCCTCTAACTATGGCTACACCTTC
>TRBJ1-5|TRBV18|-|-
CASSQGGLAGNQPQHF
TGTGCCAGCTCCCAAGGTGGACTGGCCGGCAATCAGCCCCAGCATTTT
>TRBJ2-7|TRBV2|-|-
CASVGGGSYEQYF
TGTGCCAGCGTGGGAGGAGGCTCCTACGAGCAGTACTTC
>TRBJ2-1|TRBV6-4|-|once
CASSDSRGDEQFF
TGTGCCAGCAGTGACTCGAGGGGTGATGAGCAGTTCTTC
>TRBJ2-2|TRBV2|-|-
CASSIVLRGELFF
TGTGCCAGCAGTATCGTGCTGAGAGGGGAGCTGTTTTTT
>TRBJ1-3|TRBV4-3|-|-
CASSLLLVGPSGNTIYF
TGCGCCAGCAGCCTTCTCTTGGTAGGGCCCTCTGGAAACACCATATATTTT
>TRBJ2-3|TRBV7-2|-|-
CASSLEWTRQHTQYF
TGTGCCAGCAGCTTAGAGTGGACAAGGCAGCATACGCAGTATTTT
>TRBJ2-7|TRBV10-3|-|-
CAISVDRVFSYEQYF
TGTGCCATCAGCGTGGACAGAGTATTTTCCTACGAGCAGTACTTC
>TRBJ2-2|TRBV7-2|TRBD2|-
CASSFLAGGRPGELFF
TGTGCCAGCAGCTTTCTAGCGGGGGGGCGTCCCGGGGAGCTGTTTTTT
>TRBJ2-4|TRBV5-1|TRBD1|-
CASSLGQSGGAKNIQYF
TGCGCCAGCAGCTTGGGCCAATCAGGGGGAGCCAAAAACATTCAGTACTTC
>TRBJ2-2|TRBV18|-|-
CASSPKMAGRNTGELFF
TGTGCCAGCTCACCAAAGATGGCAGGGAGGAACACCGGGGAGCTGTTTTTT
>TRBJ2-3|TRBV10-3|-|-
CAISEQGGSGDTQYF
TGTGCCATCAGTGAGCAGGGGGGGTCGGGAGATACGCAGTATTTT
>TRBJ2-2|TRBV4-3|-|-
CASSQESGIDTGELFF
TGCGCCAGCAGCCAAGAGTCAGGGATTGACACCGGGGAGCTGTTTTTT
>TRBJ1-5|TRBV28|TRBD1|-
CASTPGQGHQPQHF
TGTGCCAGCACCCCTGGACAGGGACATCAGCCCCAGCATTTT
>TRBJ1-5|TRBV9|-|-
CASSGGGTPNQPQHF
TGTGCCAGCAGCGGGGGGGGCACCCCTAATCAGCCCCAGCATTTT
>TRBJ1-5|TRBV28|TRBD1|-
CASSPGTGGSQPQHF
TGTGCCAGCAGCCCTGGGACAGGGGGTTCTCAGCCCCAGCATTTT
>TRBJ2-3|TRBV11-2|-|-
CASSEDWNTDTQYF
TGTGCCAGCAGCGAGGACTGGAACACAGATACGCAGTATTTT
>TRBJ1-2|TRBV19|-|-
CASSIGRDTYGYTF
TGTGCCAGTAGTATAGGCCGGGACACTTATGGCTACACCTTC
>TRBJ1-1|TRBV5-1|-|few
CASSEWGPEAFF
TGCGCCAGCAGCGAGTGGGGTCCTGAAGCTTTCTTT
>TRBJ2-2|TRBV6-1|-|-
CASSPARRTGELFF
TGTGCCAGCAGCCCAGCCCGGAGGACCGGGGAGCTGTTTTTT
>TRBJ2-5|TRBV7-2|-|-
CASSLGLKYQETQYF
TGTGCCAGCAGCCTAGGACTTAAGTACCAAGAGACCCAGTACTTC
>TRBJ2-3|TRBV28|TRBD2|-
CASSLTSVGPDTQYF
TGTGCCAGCAGTTTAACTAGCGTGGGCCCAGATACGCAGTATTTT
>TRBJ1-2|TRBV12-5|TRBD1|-
CASGLGLQGFYGYTF
TGTGCTAGTGGTTTGGGCCTACAGGGGTTCTATGGCTACACCTTC
>TRBJ1-2|TRBV7-2|-|-
CASSAPGAVQGGYTF
TGTGCCAGCAGCGCTCCAGGGGCCGTACAAGGAGGCTACACCTTC
>TRBJ2-2|TRBV19|TRBD2|-
CASKRGRMGRNTGELFF
TGTGCCAGTAAGCGGGGGAGGATGGGTCGGAACACCGGGGAGCTGTTTTTT
>TRBJ1-2|TRBV7-3|TRBD1|-
CASSFDRAVRRGNGYTF
TGTGCCAGCAGCTTTGACAGGGCCGTCCGGAGGGGTAATGGCTACACCTTC
>TRBJ1-2|TRBV5-1|-|-
CASSPLPGSSNGYTF
TGCGCCAGCAGCCCACTCCCAGGGAGCTCAAATGGCTACACCTTC
>TRBJ2-5|TRBV19|TRBD2|-
CASSIAGEGETQYF
TGTGCCAGTAGTATCGCGGGAGAGGGTGAGACCCAGTACTTC
>TRBJ2-1|TRBV27|-|-
CASSSVSVWTISGNEQFF
TGTGCCAGCAGTTCCGTCTCAGTTTGGACCATTAGTGGCAATGAGCAGTTCTTC
>TRBJ2-7|TRBV7-5|-|-
CASSLSGSSYEQYF
TGTGCCAGCAGTTTAAGTGGCAGCTCCTACGAGCAGTACTTC
>TRBJ2-2|TRBV5-1|-|-
CASSLAIANTGELFF
TGCGCCAGCAGCTTGGCCATTGCGAACACCGGGGAGCTGTTTTTT
>TRBJ1-5|TRBV27|-|-
CASSLRGEGVPLSPQHF
TGTGCCAGCAGTTTAAGGGGGGAGGGGGTCCCCCTATCGCCCCAGCATTTT
>TRBJ2-3|TRBV30|TRBD2|-
CAWTSGISTDTQYF
TGTGCCTGGACTAGCGGGATAAGCACAGATACGCAGTATTTT
>TRBJ2-7|TRBV23-1|-|-
CASWGGPYEQYF
TGCGCCAGCTGGGGAGGCCCATACGAGCAGTACTTC
>TRBJ1-2|TRBV11-2|TRBD1|-
CASSPRQGDPGYTF
TGTGCCAGCAGCCCGCGACAGGGGGATCCTGGCTACACCTTC
>TRBJ2-3|TRBV5-4|-|-
CASSLWSTQYF
TGTGCCAGCAGCTTGTGGAGTACGCAGTATTTT
>TRBJ2-1|TRBV2|TRBD2|-
CASTPTELAGGPKFF
TGTGCCAGCACCCCTACCGAACTAGCGGGGGGGCCAAAGTTCTTC
>TRBJ2-1|TRBV19|TRBD2|-
CATRTSGASSYNEQFF
TGTGCCACGAGGACTAGCGGGGCAAGCTCCTACAATGAGCAGTTCTTC
>TRBJ2-3|TRBV28|TRBD1|once
CASNPGGWPGTDTQYF
TGTGCCAGCAATCCAGGGGGATGGCCCGGCACAGATACGCAGTATTTT
>TRBJ2-5|TRBV6-1|-|-
CASSEGVAVYQETQYF
TGTGCCAGCAGTGAAGGGGTAGCGGTGTACCAAGAGACCCAGTACTTC
>TRBJ2-3|TRBV11-3|-|-
CASSDRGLSTDTQYF
TGTGCCAGCAGCGATAGGGGCTTAAGCACAGATACGCAGTATTTT
>TRBJ2-5|TRBV6-1|TRBD1|-
CASAGQARETQYF
TGTGCCAGCGCCGGACAGGCGAGAGAGACCCAGTACTTC
>TRBJ2-5|TRBV4-1|-|-
CASSLSHATNSKRSQYF
TGCGCCAGCAGCCTTTCCCATGCGACGAACTCCAAGAGATCTCAGTACTTC
>TRBJ2-2|TRBV5-8|TRBD1|-
CASSLGTGMDTGELFF
TGTGCCAGCAGCTTGGGGACAGGGATGGACACCGGGGAGCTGTTTTTT